The rows below give T cell receptor beta chains drawn from one sample of a study of blood T cell repertoires in COVID-19. TCRdb keeps only in-frame clones here, not all; method: immunoSEQ multiplex PCR. Of some 260,000 clones detected, roughly 87% appear once; the ten largest clones hold about 6%. The sequencing input was PBMCs or T cells enriched from blood (not recorded which). The origin of the receptors is a woman in her 30s with acute COVID-19. Each CDR3 is given with its conserved first and last residue. Fields, in order: clone size, J gene, D gene, V gene, CDR3 DNA, CDR3 protein. A D gene is named only where the DNA matches it firmly. Size tells how often a clone was seen (once, few, many) or the class of an expanded clone, and some rows leave it out.

>.|TRBJ1-6|TRBD1|TRBV19
TGTGCCACCTCCGGAGCTGGCCTACAGGGGGGTTATAATTCACCCCTCCACTTT
CATSGAGLQGGYNSPLHF
>.|TRBJ2-7|.|TRBV10-1
TGCGCCAGCAGTGAGATGCGTTGCGCCTATAGCTACGAGCAGTACTTC
CASSEMRCAYSYEQYF
>.|TRBJ2-1|TRBD2|TRBV7-3
TGTGCCAGCAGCTTAGATCTAGCGGGGGCTCGCAGCTCCTACAATGAGCAGTTCTTC
CASSLDLAGARSSYNEQFF
>.|TRBJ2-5|TRBD2|TRBV6-2/TRBV6-3
TGTGCCAGCAGTTCGCGACTAGCGGGATTTGGGGAGACCCAGTACTTC
CASSSRLAGFGETQYF
>.|TRBJ2-2|.|TRBV3-1/TRBV3-2
TGTGCCAGCAGACACAGTATTTCACTCGCCGGGGAGCTGTTTTTT
CASRHSISLAGELFF
>.|TRBJ2-1|TRBD2|TRBV3-1/TRBV3-2
TGTGCCAGCAGCCTTATAGCGGGGAGCTCCTACAATGAGCAGTTCTTC
CASSLIAGSSYNEQFF
>.|TRBJ2-4|TRBD1|TRBV9
TGTGCCAGCAGCGTAGCCCCGACAGGGGCCAAAAACATTCAGTACTTC
CASSVAPTGAKNIQYF
>.|TRBJ2-7|TRBD1|TRBV11-2
TGTGCCAGCAAGACTACAGGGGGCCAATACGAGCAGTACTTC
CASKTTGGQYEQYF
>few|TRBJ1-2|.|TRBV6-5
TGTGCCAGCAGCCCACAGGCTCACTATGGCTACACCTTC
CASSPQAHYGYTF
>many|TRBJ2-1|TRBD2|TRBV19
TGTGCCAGTAGTATCCCTAGCGGCTCCTACAATGAGCAGTTCTTC
CASSIPSGSYNEQFF
>.|TRBJ1-1|.|TRBV5-8
TGTGCCAGCAGCCCCCGCGGGGTGTACACTGAAGCTTTCTTT
CASSPRGVYTEAFF
>.|TRBJ2-3|TRBD2|TRBV13
TGTGCCAGCAGCGCAGAAGCGGGGGCGGTCCCAGATACGCAGTATTTT
CASSAEAGAVPDTQYF
>.|TRBJ1-5|.|TRBV27
TGTGCCAGCAGTTTAAGGGCAGGGCGGCAGCCCCAGCATTTT
CASSLRAGRQPQHF
>.|TRBJ2-3|TRBD1|TRBV19
TGTGCCAGTAGTGACGATCTAGGGGGCAAGGCAGATACGCAGTATTTT
CASSDDLGGKADTQYF
>few|TRBJ2-7|TRBD1|TRBV24-1
TGTGCCACCAGTGCTACCGGGACAGGGACCTACGAGCAGTACTTC
CATSATGTGTYEQYF
>.|TRBJ1-4|TRBD1|TRBV2
TGTGCCAGCAGAGGGGGCGCTGGGGAAAAACTGTTTTTT
CASRGGAGEKLFF
>.|TRBJ2-7|.|TRBV12-3/TRBV12-4
TGTGCCAGCAGTTTGAACAGGGTGGAAAGGCAGTACTTC
CASSLNRVERQYF
>few|TRBJ2-7|.|TRBV2
TGTGCCAGCAGTGACCAGGGCGGTGGCGAGCAGTACTTC
CASSDQGGGEQYF
>.|TRBJ2-5|.|TRBV15
TGTGCCACCAGCCACCCCATGGAGGTGACAAAAGAGACCCAGTACTTC
CATSHPMEVTKETQYF
>.|TRBJ2-1|TRBD2|TRBV25-1
TGTGCCAGCAGTGTGGGACTAGCGGTATACAATGAGCAGTTCTTC
CASSVGLAVYNEQFF
>.|TRBJ2-5|TRBD1|TRBV15
TGTGCCACCAGCGGAACAGGGGGCCGGGAGACCCAGTACTTC
CATSGTGGRETQYF